This T cell receptor beta chain stems from a study of T cell responses to AZD1222 COVID-19 vaccine. Produced via immunoSEQ multiplex PCR; TCRdb's table is partial and in-frame only. Among around 100,000 clones, about 93% were seen once, and the ten largest hold under 2%. A remark on this clone: Its antigen is unidentified.

Germline V gene lookup returns CDR1 MNHEY and CDR2 SVGAGI. The CDR3 contains 13 residues. The germline V and J ends were trimmed by 2 bases and 3 bases, with 5 bases remaining between them. Study-level points and caveats: None of the repertoires were sampled until the peak T cell response had passed. Spike-specific TCR breadth and depth were elevated following two AZD1222 doses. Mostly white British, mostly female donors; authors suggested clonal diversity may be underestimated. CD4 TCRs associated with vaccination spanned spike, dominating at 160-218 and 743-854.

This clonotype was sampled from an adult in good health. The V call is TRBV6-5, the J call TRBJ1-5; D unclear. The sample in question was peripheral blood, obtained on day 0 of AZD1222 vaccination. CDR3 sequence (DNA): TGTGCCAGCAGTTACAGACCCAATCAGCCCCAGCATTTT. Protein sequence: CASSYRPNQPQHF.